These 23 T cell receptor beta chains share one sample of origin, sequenced in a study of HIV-infected patients and healthy controls. Whole blood was used without fractionation, so all unsorted peripheral T cells were included. cDNA was made from 500 ng RNA using alpha and beta constant primers. Each of the alpha and beta chains got its own library through chain-specific third strand synthesis with indices. One entry per CDR3 protein results from TCRdb running MiXCR on the 5' RACE reads. The sample records approximately 17,000 distinct CDR3 sequences, 8% to 10% being singletons. Sequencing was carried out using blood. These receptors originate from an adult in good health.

This clonotype has a count of ten or more. V and J are TRBV2 and TRBJ2-5, with D possibly being TRBD2 (6 bases). CDR3 length: 13 residues. V lost 4 bases to trimming and J lost 4 bases, with 10 bases between them. CDR1 and CDR2 from the germline V gene are SNHLY and FYNNEI. This chain's CDR3 is CASSVDYIETQYF. CDR3 nucleotides: TGTGCCAGCAGTGTGGACTACATAGAGACCCAGTACTTC.

In its sample, this clonotype was seen many times. V gene TRBV11-2 combines with J gene TRBJ2-3; D ambiguous. The V end was cut by 3 bases, the J end by 0 bases, with 19 bases between. Per germline, CDR1 SGHAT and CDR2 FQNNGV. The CDR3 loop spans 18 amino acids. The CDR3 DNA follows: TGTGCCAGCAGCTTCCCTTCCAGGCGCCGAGAAAGCACAGATACGCAGTATTTT. Protein: CASSFPSRRRESTDTQYF.

This clonotype was seen repeatedly, ten times or more. This chain uses TRBV18 with TRBJ2-7; D is perhaps TRBD1 (6 bases). V lost 0 bases, J lost 6 bases, and 9 bases lay in between. CDR3 length: 13 amino acids. CDR1 and CDR2 (germline): KGHSH, LQKENI. CDR3 sequence reads: CASSPPGQSEQYV. The CDR3 DNA sequence: TGTGCCAGCTCACCACCTGGACAGTCCGAGCAGTACGTC.

The CDR3 reads CSATWTGGISGYTF. The CDR3 nucleotides are TGCAGTGCTACCTGGACAGGAGGGATTTCTGGCTACACCTTC. The rearrangement uses TRBV20-1 and TRBJ1-2; 7 bases are a match to TRBD1. The germline V gene has CDR1 DFQATT and CDR2 SNEGSKA (reference sequence). With 4 bases clipped from V and 7 bases from J, the junction kept 12 bases outside the gene matches. This CDR3 spans 14 amino acids.

This clonotype was found many times. V is TRBV4-1 and J is TRBJ1-3; the D is unclear. Per the germline V gene, CDR1 is MGHRA and CDR2 is YSYEKL. V was pared by 0 bases and J by 2 bases, with 8 bases between. This CDR3 is built from 15 residues. CDR3: CASSQEGSTGNTIYF. The CDR3 DNA reads TGCGCCAGCAGCCAAGAAGGCAGCACTGGAAACACCATATATTTT.

This clonotype was found many times. The chain combines TRBV6-1 with TRBJ2-2, with D unclear. The CDR3 is 15 amino acids. Germline-derived CDR1 and CDR2 are MNHNS and SASEGT. The germline V and J ends were trimmed by 2 bases and 1 base, with 8 bases remaining between them. The chain's CDR3 is CASSELSGNTGELFF. The CDR3 DNA sequence: TGTGCCAGCAGTGAACTTTCGGGGAACACCGGGGAGCTGTTTTTT.

This clonotype was detected ten times or more. This chain links TRBV3-1 with TRBJ2-1, with D possibly matching TRBD2 (6 bases). CDR1 and CDR2 from the germline V gene are LGHDT and YNNKEL (reference sequence). CDR3 length equals 12 residues. Trimming pared 4 bases from V and 9 bases from J, leaving 10 bases between. The CDR3 sequence is CASSPAGFEQFF. The CDR3 DNA follows: TGTGCCAGCAGCCCCGCGGGATTTGAGCAGTTCTTC.

V gene TRBV28 combines with J gene TRBJ1-2, with TRBD1 matching 9 bases. V was clipped by 6 bases and J by 8 bases; unmatched bases: 16. The CDR3 runs 16 residues. Germline CDR1 reads MDHEN; CDR2 reads SYDVKM. CDR3 sequence (DNA): TGTGCCAGCAGCCTAACCGGCACAGGGGGCGCGTTAGGCTACACCTTC. Protein product: CASSLTGTGGALGYTF.

This clonotype has at least ten counts. V usage is TRBV12-3 or TRBV12-4 and J usage is TRBJ1-4; a possible D gene is TRBD1 (5 bases). The CDR3 runs 16 residues. Trimming took off 6 bases at V and 0 bases at J, with 14 bases between the two ends. For the CDR3, the DNA is TGTGCCAGCAGACCTGGGACTCGAGCAACTAATGAAAAACTGTTTTTT. Its protein is CASRPGTRATNEKLFF.

In its sample, this clonotype was seen a few times. The rearrangement joins TRBV5-4 to TRBJ2-1; unclear D gene. The CDR3 sequence is 15 residues long. V was cut by 2 bases and J by 0 bases, with 9 bases left in between. In germline, CDR1 is SGHNT, CDR2 YYREEE (reference sequence). CDR3 sequence reads: CASSLDGNSYNEQFF. DNA for the CDR3: TGTGCCAGCAGCTTAGACGGCAACTCCTACAATGAGCAGTTCTTC.

In its sample, this clonotype ranks as medium-sized. The rearrangement links TRBV10-3 to TRBJ2-3; either TRBD1 or TRBD2 may supply D (5 bases each). CDR1 and CDR2 (germline): ENHRY, SYGVKD. V gave up 6 bases and J gave up 6 bases, with 16 bases separating them. This CDR3 is 14 amino acids long. CDR3: CAIRPGPETDTQYF. The CDR3 region has the DNA TGTGCCATCAGGCCGGGACCTGAAACGGATACGCAGTATTTT.

The chain couples TRBV7-9 to TRBJ1-5, with 8 bases aligning to TRBD1. Germline V gene sequence: CDR1 SEHNR, CDR2 FQNEAQ (reference sequence). V trimming: 4 bases; J trimming: 1 base; junction bases outside the gene matches: 12. This CDR3 is 18 amino acids long. The CDR3 sequence: CASSSHRDRPGSNQPQHF. CDR3 in DNA: TGTGCCAGCAGCTCCCACCGGGACAGGCCTGGGAGCAATCAGCCCCAGCATTTT.

The V gene is TRBV3-1, the J gene TRBJ2-1, with D possibly matching TRBD2 (6 bases). The CDR3 spans 16 residues. Trimming left V 2 bases short and J 3 bases short, with 14 bases between. Germline lookup yields CDR1 LGHDT and CDR2 YNNKEL (reference sequence). CDR3 DNA sequence: TGTGCCAGCAGCCAACGTAGCGGCCGTGTCTACAATGAGCAGTTCTTC. It codes for CASSQRSGRVYNEQFF.

This clonotype was counted at least ten times. The chain is built from TRBV6-6 and TRBJ1-2; D possibly corresponds to TRBD1 (6 bases). CDR3 length: 14 amino acids. Trimming stripped 8 bases from V and 8 bases from J, with 21 bases between. Germline CDR1 and CDR2: MNHNY and SVGAGI (reference sequence). Written as DNA, the CDR3 is TGTGCCAGCGGAAGACGGGCAGGGGCAGTGGGCTACACCTTC. Protein product: CASGRRAGAVGYTF.

This clonotype was observed a handful of times. The rearrangement uses TRBV11-3 and TRBJ2-5; D tentatively reads TRBD1 or TRBD2 (5 bases each). CDR1 and CDR2 (germline): SGHNT, YENEEA. The CDR3 covers 16 residues. V lost 5 bases, J lost 4 bases, and 20 bases lay in between. Here the CDR3 DNA reads TGTGCCAGCAGCCAACCGGGACCCCCTGGGAGAGAGACCCAGTACTTC. The encoded protein is CASSQPGPPGRETQYF. The full variable domain, rest sourced from reference TRBV11-3 and TRBJ2-5, is EAGVVQSPRYKIIEKKQPVAFWCNPISGHNTLYWYLQNLGQGPELLIRYENEEAVDDSQLPKDRFSAERLKGVDSTLKIQPAELGDSAVYLCASSQPGPPGRETQYFGPGTRLLVL.

The V and J genes are TRBV6-6 and TRBJ2-3; 7 bases fit TRBD1. Germline V gene lookup returns CDR1 MNHNY and CDR2 SVGAGI (reference sequence). Trimming at V came to 4 bases and at J to 3 bases, leaving 10 bases not matched to a gene. This CDR3 spans 16 amino acids. For the CDR3, the DNA is TGTGCCAGCAGTTCAGGTCCCGGACAGGAAACAGATACGCAGTATTTT. Encoded protein: CASSSGPGQETDTQYF.

The chain uses TRBV4-3 and TRBJ2-3, with D tentatively TRBD1 or TRBD2 (6 bases each). The CDR3 spans 16 residues. Looked up from germline, CDR1 is LGHNA and CDR2 is YSLEER. The V end was cut by 0 bases, the J end by 4 bases, with 14 bases between. CDR3 amino acids: CASSQDYEGGPDTQYF. The CDR3 coding sequence is TGCGCCAGCAGCCAAGATTATGAGGGGGGCCCAGATACGCAGTATTTT.

This clonotype was counted only a few times. This rearrangement joins TRBV20-1 to TRBJ1-1; tentative D call: TRBD1 (6 bases). Germline CDR1 DFQATT, CDR2 SNEGSKA (reference sequence). The CDR3 has 16 residues. Trimming stripped 2 bases from V and 1 base from J, with 17 bases between. CDR3 coding DNA: TGCAGTGCTAGATGGTCGTGGGGGGCAGGGAACACTGAAGCTTTCTTT. It codes for CSARWSWGAGNTEAFF.

This clonotype has just one count. Here the CDR3 DNA reads TGTGCCAGCAGTCACCGGGACAGCACAGATACGCAGTATTTT. This translates into CASSHRDSTDTQYF. V is TRBV12-3 or TRBV12-4 and J is TRBJ2-3, with D perhaps matching TRBD1 or TRBD2 (5 bases each). Trimming left V 5 bases short and J 0 bases short, with 9 bases between. The CDR3 is 14 residues long.

The chain couples TRBV5-4 to TRBJ2-3; possibly TRBD2 for D (6 bases). The germline V gene has CDR1 SGHNT and CDR2 YYREEE (reference sequence). The CDR3 runs to 15 residues. Trimming shortened V by 4 bases and J by 1 base, and 13 bases separated the two germline ends. CDR3 sequence reads: CASSHIAERTDTQYF. CDR3 nucleotides: TGTGCCAGCAGCCACATAGCGGAGCGCACAGATACGCAGTATTTT.

As for this clonotype: This may stem from a read error, because a much larger clone lies one nucleotide away. V and J are TRBV10-3 and TRBJ2-5, with no clear D. In germline, CDR1 is ENHRY, CDR2 SYGVKD. The CDR3 consists of 11 residues. Trimming left V 8 bases short and J 0 bases short, with 4 bases between. The CDR3 DNA is TGTGCCATCCGCGACCAAGAGACCCAGTACTTC. Protein sequence: CAIRDQETQYF.

This clonotype was counted at least ten times. For the CDR3, the DNA is TGTGCCAGCAGCTTGGGGACAGCCGGAAACACCATATATTTT. As protein: CASSLGTAGNTIYF. The genes are TRBV5-4 and TRBJ1-3; possibly TRBD1 for D (6 bases). The CDR3 is 14 amino acids. The V end was cut by 0 bases, the J end by 4 bases, with 8 bases between. Germline-derived CDR1 and CDR2 are SGHNT and YYREEE (reference sequence).

This clonotype was detected only a few times. This chain connects TRBV19 to TRBJ2-3; TRBD2 agrees at 7 bases. Germline CDR1 and CDR2: LNHDA and SQIVND (reference sequence). Germline trimming cut 4 bases from V and 6 bases from J; bases unmatched to any gene: 10. The length of the CDR3 is 15 residues. As DNA, the CDR3 is TGTGCCAGTAGTACGTCAGCGGGATGGGGCGATACGCAGTATTTT. It encodes CASSTSAGWGDTQYF.